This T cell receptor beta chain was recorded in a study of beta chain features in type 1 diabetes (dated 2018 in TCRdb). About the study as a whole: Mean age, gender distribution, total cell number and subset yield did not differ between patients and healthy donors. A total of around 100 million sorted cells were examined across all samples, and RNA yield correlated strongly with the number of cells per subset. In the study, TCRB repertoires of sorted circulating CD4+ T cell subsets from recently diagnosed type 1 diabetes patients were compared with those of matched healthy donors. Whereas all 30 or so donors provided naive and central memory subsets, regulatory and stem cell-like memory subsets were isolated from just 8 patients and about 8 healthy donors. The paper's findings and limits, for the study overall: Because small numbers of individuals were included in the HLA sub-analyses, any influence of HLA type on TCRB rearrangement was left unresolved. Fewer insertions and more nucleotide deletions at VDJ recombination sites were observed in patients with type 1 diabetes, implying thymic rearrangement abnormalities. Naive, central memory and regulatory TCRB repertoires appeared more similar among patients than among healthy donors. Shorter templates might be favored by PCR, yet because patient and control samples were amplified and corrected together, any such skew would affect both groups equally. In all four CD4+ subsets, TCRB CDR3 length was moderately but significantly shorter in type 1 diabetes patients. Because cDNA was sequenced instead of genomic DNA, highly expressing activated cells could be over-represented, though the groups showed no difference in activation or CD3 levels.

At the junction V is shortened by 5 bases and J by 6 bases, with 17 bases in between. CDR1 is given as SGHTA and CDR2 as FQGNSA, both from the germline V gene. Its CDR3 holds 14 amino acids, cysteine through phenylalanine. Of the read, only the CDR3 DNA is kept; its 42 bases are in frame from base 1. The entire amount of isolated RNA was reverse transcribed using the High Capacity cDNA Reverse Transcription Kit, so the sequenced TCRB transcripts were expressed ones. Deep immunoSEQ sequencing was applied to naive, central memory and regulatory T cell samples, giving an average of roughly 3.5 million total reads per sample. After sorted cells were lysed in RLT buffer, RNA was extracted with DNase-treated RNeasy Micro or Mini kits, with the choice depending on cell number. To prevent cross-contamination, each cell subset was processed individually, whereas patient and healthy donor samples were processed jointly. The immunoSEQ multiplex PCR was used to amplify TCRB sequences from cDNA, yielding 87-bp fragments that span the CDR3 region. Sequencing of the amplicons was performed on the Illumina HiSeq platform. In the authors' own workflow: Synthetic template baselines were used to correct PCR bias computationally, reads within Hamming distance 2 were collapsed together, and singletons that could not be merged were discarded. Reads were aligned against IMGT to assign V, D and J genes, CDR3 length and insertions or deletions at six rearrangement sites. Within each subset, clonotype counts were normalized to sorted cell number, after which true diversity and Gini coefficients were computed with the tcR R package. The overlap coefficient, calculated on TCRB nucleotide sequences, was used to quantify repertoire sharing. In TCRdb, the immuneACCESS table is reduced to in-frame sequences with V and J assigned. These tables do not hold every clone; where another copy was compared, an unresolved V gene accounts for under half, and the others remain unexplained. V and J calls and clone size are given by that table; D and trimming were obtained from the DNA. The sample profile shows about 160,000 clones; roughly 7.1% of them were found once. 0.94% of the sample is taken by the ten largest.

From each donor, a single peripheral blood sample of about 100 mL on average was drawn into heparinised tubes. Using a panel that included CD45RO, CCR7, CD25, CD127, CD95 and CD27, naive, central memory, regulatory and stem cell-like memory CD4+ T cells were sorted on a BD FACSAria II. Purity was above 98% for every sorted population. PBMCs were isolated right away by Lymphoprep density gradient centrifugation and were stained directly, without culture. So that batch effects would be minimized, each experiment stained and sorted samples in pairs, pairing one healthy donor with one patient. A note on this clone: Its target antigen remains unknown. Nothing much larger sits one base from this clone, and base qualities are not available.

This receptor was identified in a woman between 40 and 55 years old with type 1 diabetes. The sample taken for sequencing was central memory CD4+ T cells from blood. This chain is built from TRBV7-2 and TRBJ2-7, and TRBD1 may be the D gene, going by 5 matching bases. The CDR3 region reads CASSPWGDRGEQYF. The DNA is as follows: TGTGCCAGCAGCCCCTGGGGCGACAGAGGCGAGCAGTACTTC. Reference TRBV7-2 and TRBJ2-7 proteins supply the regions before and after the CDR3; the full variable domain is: GAGVSQSPSNKVTEKGKDVELRCDPISGHTALYWYRQSLGQGLEFLIYFQGNSAPDKSGLPSDRFSAERTGGSVSTLTIQRTQQEDSAVYLCASSPWGDRGEQYFGPGTRLTVT.